This note documents a single TCR beta chain sequence. CDR1 and CDR2 (germline): SGHNT, YENEEA. V was shortened by 6 bases and J by 5 bases, with 16 bases between the two germline ends. CDR3 size: 14 residues. These data come from a study of blood T cell repertoires in COVID-19. Across the study: Collection of acute and convalescent COVID-19 samples took place in the United States, Italy and Spain. The cDNA or gDNA used as material had been derived from T cells, B-cell-depleted T cells, or PBMCs.

Profiled with immunoSEQ multiplex PCR; TCRdb holds only in-frame clones, not every one. Of roughly 130,000 clones listed, 88% are singletons. Patients of the Seattle cohort, enrolled during active infection, were followed longitudinally. The rearrangement uses TRBV11-3 and TRBJ1-1, with TRBD1 as a possible D gene (5 bases). This TCR was sampled from a human donor with COVID-19, enrolled during active disease. The donor label of this sample is uncertain. Sequencing used peripheral blood. The CDR3 is CASRSGTWATEAFF. For the CDR3, the DNA is TGTGCCAGCAGGTCCGGGACTTGGGCGACTGAAGCTTTCTTT.